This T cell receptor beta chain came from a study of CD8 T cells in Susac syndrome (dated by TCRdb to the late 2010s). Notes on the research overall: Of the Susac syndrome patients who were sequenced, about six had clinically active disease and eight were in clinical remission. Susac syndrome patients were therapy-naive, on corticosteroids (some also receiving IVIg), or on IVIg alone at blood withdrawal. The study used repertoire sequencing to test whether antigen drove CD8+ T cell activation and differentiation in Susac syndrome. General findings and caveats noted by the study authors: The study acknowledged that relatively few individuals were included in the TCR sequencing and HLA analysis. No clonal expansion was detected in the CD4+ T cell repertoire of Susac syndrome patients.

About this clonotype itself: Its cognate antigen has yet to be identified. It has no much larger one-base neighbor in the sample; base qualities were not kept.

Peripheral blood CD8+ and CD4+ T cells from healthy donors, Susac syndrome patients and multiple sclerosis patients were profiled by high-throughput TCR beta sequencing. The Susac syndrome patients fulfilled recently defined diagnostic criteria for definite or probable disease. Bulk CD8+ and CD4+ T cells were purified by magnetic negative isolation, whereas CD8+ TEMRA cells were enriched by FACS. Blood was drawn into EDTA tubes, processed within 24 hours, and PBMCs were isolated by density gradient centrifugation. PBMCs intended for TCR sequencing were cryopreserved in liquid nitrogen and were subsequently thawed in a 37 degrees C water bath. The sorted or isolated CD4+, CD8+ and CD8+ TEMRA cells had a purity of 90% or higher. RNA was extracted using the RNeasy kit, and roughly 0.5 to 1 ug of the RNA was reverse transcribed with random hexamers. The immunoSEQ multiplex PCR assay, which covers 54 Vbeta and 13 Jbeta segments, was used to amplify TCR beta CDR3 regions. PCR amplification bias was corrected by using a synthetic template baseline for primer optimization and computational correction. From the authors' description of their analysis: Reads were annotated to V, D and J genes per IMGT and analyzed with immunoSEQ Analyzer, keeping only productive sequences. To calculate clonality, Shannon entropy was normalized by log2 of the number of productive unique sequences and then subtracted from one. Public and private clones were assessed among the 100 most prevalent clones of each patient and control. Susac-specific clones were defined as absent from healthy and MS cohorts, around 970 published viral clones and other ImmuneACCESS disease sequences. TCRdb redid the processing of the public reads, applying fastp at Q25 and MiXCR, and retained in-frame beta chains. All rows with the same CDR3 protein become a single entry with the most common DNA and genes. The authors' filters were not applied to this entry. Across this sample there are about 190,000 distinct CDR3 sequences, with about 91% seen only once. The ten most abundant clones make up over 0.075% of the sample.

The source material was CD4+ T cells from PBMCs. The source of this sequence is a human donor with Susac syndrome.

For the CDR3, the sequence is CASSRDSGRARETQYF. The DNA sequence is TGTGCCAGCAGCCGAGATAGCGGGAGGGCCCGGGAGACCCAGTACTTC. Here the chain combines TRBV28 and TRBJ2-5, and 11 bases in between align with TRBD2. The CDR3, from cysteine to phenylalanine, totals 16 residues. The read is trimmed to its CDR3 DNA, 48 bases read in frame from base 1. V trim: 6 bases; J trim: 5 bases; unmatched bases: 11. For CDR1 and CDR2, the germline V gene lists MDHEN and SYDVKM. The full variable domain, completed from the reference TRBV28 and TRBJ2-5 proteins outside the CDR3, reads DVKVTQSSRYLVKRTGEKVFLECVQDMDHENMFWYRQDPGLGLRLIYFSYDVKMKEKGDIPEGYSVSREKKERFSLILESASTNQTSMYLCASSRDSGRARETQYFGPGTRLLVL.